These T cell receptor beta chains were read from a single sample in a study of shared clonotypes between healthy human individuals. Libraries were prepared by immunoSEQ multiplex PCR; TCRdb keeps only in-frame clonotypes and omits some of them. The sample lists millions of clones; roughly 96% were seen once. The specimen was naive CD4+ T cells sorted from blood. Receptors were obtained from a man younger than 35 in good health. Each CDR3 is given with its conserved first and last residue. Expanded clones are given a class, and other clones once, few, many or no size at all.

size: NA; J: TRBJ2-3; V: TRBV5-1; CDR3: CASRKETGLSTDTQYF
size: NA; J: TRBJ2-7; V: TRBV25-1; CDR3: CASRRTGPSYEQYF
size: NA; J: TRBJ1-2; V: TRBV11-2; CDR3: CASSERRVRYGYTF
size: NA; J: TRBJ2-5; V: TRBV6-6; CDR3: CATFGRKETQYF
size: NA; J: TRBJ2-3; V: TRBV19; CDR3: CASSREGFADTQYF
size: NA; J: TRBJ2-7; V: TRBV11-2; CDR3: CASSENLAGTYEQYF
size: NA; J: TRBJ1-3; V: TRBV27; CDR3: CASVFSRPTIYF
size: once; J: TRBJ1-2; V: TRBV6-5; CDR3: CASSYWQGSYGYTF
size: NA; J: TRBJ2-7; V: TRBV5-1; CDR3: CASSLMGNEQYF
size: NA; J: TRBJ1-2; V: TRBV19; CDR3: CASTSPTGVYGYTF
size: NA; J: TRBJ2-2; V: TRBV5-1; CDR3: CASSLVSGELFF
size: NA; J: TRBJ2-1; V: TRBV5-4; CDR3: CASNSKNWDSNEQFF
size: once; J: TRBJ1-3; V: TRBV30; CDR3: CAWSGAGGGNTIYF
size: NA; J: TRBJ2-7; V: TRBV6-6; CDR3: CASSGQGSGEQYF
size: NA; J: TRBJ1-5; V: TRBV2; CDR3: CATTQGLNQPQHF
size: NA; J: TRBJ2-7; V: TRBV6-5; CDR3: CASGTRPNEQYF
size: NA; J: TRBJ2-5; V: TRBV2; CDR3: CASSSRQGAVETQYF
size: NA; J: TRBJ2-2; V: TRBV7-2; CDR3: CASSSSGLNTGELFF
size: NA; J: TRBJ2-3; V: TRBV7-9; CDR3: CASSLSEISGTDTQYF
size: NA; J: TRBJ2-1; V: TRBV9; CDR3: CASSVGPHVNEQFF
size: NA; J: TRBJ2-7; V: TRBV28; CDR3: CASSPPGVPLSLEQYF
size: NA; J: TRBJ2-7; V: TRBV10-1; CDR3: CASSESAQYEQYF
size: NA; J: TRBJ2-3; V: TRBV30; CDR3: CAWSVMASTSRGLGDTQYF
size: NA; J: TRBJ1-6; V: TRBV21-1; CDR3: CASSRGPGSPLHF
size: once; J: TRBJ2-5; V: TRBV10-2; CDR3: CASSDAGGSATQYF
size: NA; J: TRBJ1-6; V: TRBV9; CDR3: CASSVGQGNSPLHF
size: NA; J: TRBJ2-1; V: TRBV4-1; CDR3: CASSQPERDRHNEQFF
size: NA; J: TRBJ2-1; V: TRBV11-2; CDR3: CASSPGQVSYNEQFF
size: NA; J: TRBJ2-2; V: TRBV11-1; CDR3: CASSLGLAGELFF
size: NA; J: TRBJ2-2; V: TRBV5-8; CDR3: CASTKRAGNTGELFF
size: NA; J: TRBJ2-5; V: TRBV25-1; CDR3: CASSELATGRETQYF